The 8 T cell receptor beta chains presented below share a single source sample, sequenced in a study of T-cell memory formation after mild COVID-19. TCRdb used MiXCR to reprocess the 5' RACE reads, holding one entry per CDR3 protein. The repertoire holds 85,000 to 130,000 distinct CDR3 sequences, over 15% seen once, with 28% in the top ten. The specimen was PBMCs or a T cell subset sorted from them (not recorded which). Receptors originate from an adult woman who had mild COVID-19 (a few samples of this study predate the infection). Cell type and time point are not known.

This clonotype was detected a few times. The chain joins TRBV25-1 to TRBJ2-1; TRBD2 matches at 16 bases. The trim removed 3 bases at V and 7 bases at J, leaving 3 bases unmatched. Germline CDR1 reads MGHDK; CDR2 reads SYGVNS. The CDR3 has 16 residues. The CDR3 DNA sequence: TGTGCCAGCAGTGACTTGGGACTAGCGGGAGGGAATGAGCAGTTCTTC. The encoded protein is CASSDLGLAGGNEQFF.

This clonotype occurred a few times. The rearrangement joins TRBV6-2 or TRBV6-3 to TRBJ2-3, with 7 bases that match TRBD1. V was clipped by 0 bases and J by 2 bases; unmatched bases: 5. Germline CDR1 MNHEY, CDR2 SVGEGT. This CDR3 has 16 amino acids. The CDR3 sequence is CASSYSMDRHTDTQYF. For the CDR3, the DNA is TGTGCCAGCAGTTACTCGATGGACAGGCACACAGATACGCAGTATTTT.

The chain joins TRBV9 to TRBJ1-2; 8 nucleotides align to TRBD1. The CDR3 runs 16 residues. The junction had 12 bases not matched to a gene; V was cut back by 0 bases and J by 8 bases. Germline CDR1 and CDR2: SGDLS and YYNGEE. The CDR3, as DNA: TGTGCCAGCAGCGTAGCTTCTGGGCAGGGGGCTTGGGGCTACACCTTC. Translating gives CASSVASGQGAWGYTF.

This clonotype has only a few counts. The rearrangement links TRBV24-1 to TRBJ2-7; possible D gene TRBD2, 5 bases. The CDR3 consists of 13 residues. Trimming left V 1 base short and J 7 bases short, with 10 bases between. Germline CDR1 KGHDR, CDR2 SFDVKD. The CDR3 sequence: CATSDLRGSEQYF. DNA for the CDR3: TGTGCCACCAGTGATTTACGGGGAAGTGAGCAGTACTTC.

V gene TRBV6-6 combines with J gene TRBJ2-1; D ambiguous. This CDR3 is 16 amino acids long. Trimming took off 2 bases at V and 0 bases at J, with 11 bases between the two ends. Germline V CDR1 and CDR2: MNHNY, SVGAGI (reference sequence). Written as DNA, the CDR3 is TGTGCCAGCAGTTACAGCAGTTTGAGCTCCTACAATGAGCAGTTCTTC. Residues: CASSYSSLSSYNEQFF.

The CDR3 here is CASSQELPGIQETQYF. As DNA, the CDR3 is TGCGCCAGCAGCCAAGAATTGCCGGGGATTCAAGAGACCCAGTACTTC. The chain carries TRBV4-1 and TRBJ2-5, with TRBD2 as a possible D gene (5 bases). The CDR3 is made up of 16 amino acids. Trimming stripped 0 bases from V and 2 bases from J, with 13 bases between. The germline gives CDR1 MGHRA, CDR2 YSYEKL.

For this clonotype: One end of the junction is discordant with germline, which a read error may explain. The chain recombines TRBV20-1 with TRBJ1-4; 8 bases match TRBD1. In germline, CDR1 is DFQATT, CDR2 SNEGSKA (reference sequence). CDR3 size: 15 residues. The CDR3 bases are TGCAGTGCTAGAATCTCGGACAGGGTTAATGAAAAATTGTTTTTT. It specifies CSARISDRVNEKLFF.

This clonotype has only a few counts. The genes are TRBV7-9 and TRBJ2-1, with TRBD2 matching over 10 bases. J gave up 1 base and V 5 bases, and 8 bases lay outside the gene matches. Germline assignment: CDR1 SEHNR and CDR2 FQNEAQ (reference sequence). This CDR3 contains 17 residues. The CDR3 is CASSPRVAGGSYNEQFF. CDR3 nucleotide sequence: TGTGCCAGCAGCCCCCGGGTAGCGGGGGGTTCCTACAATGAGCAGTTCTTC.